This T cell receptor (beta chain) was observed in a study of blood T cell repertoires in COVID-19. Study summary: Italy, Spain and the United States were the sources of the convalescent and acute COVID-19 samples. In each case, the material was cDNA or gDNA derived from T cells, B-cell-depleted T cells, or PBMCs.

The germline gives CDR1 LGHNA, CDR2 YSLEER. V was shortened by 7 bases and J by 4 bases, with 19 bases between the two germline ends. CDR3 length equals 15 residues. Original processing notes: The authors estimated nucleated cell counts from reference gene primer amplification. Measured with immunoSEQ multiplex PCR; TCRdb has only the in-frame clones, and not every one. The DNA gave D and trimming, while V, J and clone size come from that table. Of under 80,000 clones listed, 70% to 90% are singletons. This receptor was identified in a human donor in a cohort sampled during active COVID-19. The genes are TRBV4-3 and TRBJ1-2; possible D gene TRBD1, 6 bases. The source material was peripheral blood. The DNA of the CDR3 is TGCGCCAGCAAACCCTACAGGGAAGGGGGCTATGGCTACACCTTC. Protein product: CASKPYREGGYGYTF.